This passage covers 31 T cell receptor beta chains from one sample sequenced in a study of cytomegalovirus exposure and HLA in healthy donors. This PCR relied on a set of 60 Vbeta primers and 13 Jbeta primers. Only in-frame clones appear in the TCRdb table, and some are missing; sequencing was by immunoSEQ multiplex PCR. Here the sample spans some 88,000 clones, approximately 63% being singletons. What was sequenced was PBMCs. Source of these receptors: a woman younger than 45 in good health and CMV-seronegative.

This chain links TRBV2 with TRBJ1-1, with 8 bases that match TRBD1. V lost 7 bases, J lost 1 base, and 5 bases stayed unmatched. Germline CDR1 is SNHLY and CDR2 is FYNNEI. This CDR3 has 14 residues. CDR3 amino acids: CASIGQGGNTEAFF. Here the CDR3 DNA reads TGTGCCAGCATCGGACAGGGCGGGAACACTGAAGCTTTCTTT.

This clone has just a few counts. The genes are TRBV12-5 and TRBJ2-5; possibly TRBD2 for D (6 bases). The V gene's germline CDR1 is LGHNT and CDR2 FRNRAP. The ends were cut back, 1 base at V and 5 bases at J, with 14 bases in the middle. The CDR3 is 15 amino acids. CDR3 in DNA: TGTGCTAGTGGTTTGGGTGACTTTGGGGGGGAGACCCAGTACTTC. Amino acid sequence: CASGLGDFGGETQYF.

In nucleotides, the CDR3 is TGCGCCAGCAGCCAAGATACCGGGAGGCCATACAATGAGCAGTTCTTC. Residues: CASSQDTGRPYNEQFF. The chain employs TRBV4-3 and TRBJ2-1; 7 bases are shared with TRBD2. Trimming cost V 0 bases and J 4 bases; bases outside gene matches: 6. CDR1 LGHNA and CDR2 YSLEER come from the germline V gene. The CDR3 covers 16 residues.

This chain links TRBV7-2 with TRBJ2-5; TRBD2 is a possible D gene (6 bases). The V and J ends lost 5 bases and 1 base respectively, with 11 bases between them. Germline V gene lookup returns CDR1 SGHTA and CDR2 FQGNSA. This CDR3 has 14 amino acids. CDR3 sequence: CASSPRRAQETQYF. CDR3 DNA: TGTGCCAGCAGCCCCCGGAGGGCCCAAGAGACCCAGTACTTC.

The rearrangement joins TRBV5-4 to TRBJ2-1; 7 nucleotides align to TRBD2. With 3 bases clipped from V and 2 bases from J, the junction kept 11 bases outside the gene matches. The V gene's germline CDR1 is SGHNT and CDR2 YYREEE (reference sequence). The CDR3 runs 17 residues. The CDR3 region has the DNA TGTGCCAGCAGCTCAAATACCCTAGCGGCCACCTACAATGAGCAGTTCTTC. Protein sequence: CASSSNTLAATYNEQFF.

This clone was counted only a few times. This chain links TRBV5-1 with TRBJ2-2; 7 nucleotides line up with TRBD1. V lost 4 bases to trimming and J lost 1 base; unmatched junction nucleotides: 4. Germline V lookup: CDR1 SGHRS, CDR2 YFSETQ. The CDR3 totals 15 residues. CDR3 region: CASSGRTGNTGELFF. For the CDR3, the DNA is TGCGCCAGCAGCGGCAGGACAGGGAACACCGGGGAGCTGTTTTTT.

Points on this clone: Compared with germline, one end of the junction differs, possibly owing to a read error. V and J are TRBV7-2 and TRBJ2-7; TRBD2 aligns across 8 bases. Per the germline V gene, CDR1 is SGHTA and CDR2 is FQGNSA. The CDR3 runs to 14 residues. The CDR3 sequence is CASSIAGHSYEQYF. CDR3 nucleotides: TGTGCCAGCAGCATAGCGGGGCACTCCTACGAGCAGTACTTC.

This clone appeared a single time. The V gene is TRBV5-6, the J gene TRBJ1-4; 8 bases line up with TRBD1. The germline V gene encodes CDR1 SGHDT and CDR2 YYEEEE. V trimming: 3 bases; J trimming: 7 bases; junction bases outside the gene matches: 11. This CDR3 spans 16 amino acids. CDR3 protein: CASSSKHRTGLEKLFF. The CDR3 bases are TGTGCCAGCAGCTCAAAGCACAGGACAGGGCTTGAAAAACTGTTTTTT.

The CDR3 nucleotides are TGCGCCAGCAGCTTGGAGGGGACAGTGGGGTACGAGCAGTTCTTC. Its protein product is CASSLEGTVGYEQFF. This sequence joins TRBV5-1 and TRBJ2-1; 7 positions agree with TRBD1. Per germline, CDR1 SGHRS and CDR2 YFSETQ. This CDR3 is 15 amino acids long. The ends lost 0 bases at V and 10 bases at J; junction bases unmatched: 10.

This clone was seen once. The chain recombines TRBV19 with TRBJ1-5; D remains unclear. This CDR3 spans 14 amino acids. V lost 7 bases and J 0 bases, leaving 10 bases between the germline ends. Germline assignment: CDR1 LNHDA and CDR2 SQIVND (reference sequence). DNA of the CDR3: TGTGCCAGTACCCCACAAGTTAGCAATCAGCCCCAGCATTTT. Translation: CASTPQVSNQPQHF.

The gene calls are TRBV6-5 and TRBJ1-3; D unresolved. This CDR3 contains 16 residues. The V gene's germline CDR1 is MNHEY and CDR2 SVGAGI. V was shortened by 2 bases and J by 0 bases, with 11 bases between the two germline ends. In DNA, the CDR3 is TGTGCCAGCAGTTACCCACAGAGCCCCTCTGGAAACACCATATATTTT. Its translation is CASSYPQSPSGNTIYF.

V gene TRBV7-9 combines with J gene TRBJ2-5; TRBD2 matches at 7 bases. Per the germline V gene, CDR1 is SEHNR and CDR2 is FQNEAQ (reference sequence). The junction had 6 bases not matched to a gene; V was cut back by 1 base and J by 4 bases. The CDR3 covers 15 residues. The CDR3 bases are TGTGCCAGCAGCTTAGGGGCGGGGGTGATAGAGACCCAGTACTTC. This codes for CASSLGAGVIETQYF.

The J gene is TRBJ2-4, the V gene TRBV29-1; D gene uncertain. CDR1 and CDR2 (germline): SQVTM, ANQGSEA. The length of the CDR3 is 11 residues. Trimming cost V 6 bases and J 9 bases, with 12 bases left between them. The CDR3 bases are TGCAGCGTGGGTAGGTCGGGCATTCAGTACTTC. This encodes CSVGRSGIQYF.

The chain recombines TRBV19 with TRBJ1-2; possibly TRBD1 for D (5 bases). Trimming took off 6 bases at V and 5 bases at J, with 16 bases between the two ends. The CDR3 runs to 14 residues. Germline assignment: CDR1 LNHDA and CDR2 SQIVND (reference sequence). CDR3 region: CASSRTEGWYGYTF. DNA of the CDR3: TGTGCCAGTAGCCGAACGGAGGGGTGGTATGGCTACACCTTC.

This clone was seen once. This rearrangement joins TRBV7-2 to TRBJ2-1; D may be TRBD2 (5 bases). V was cut by 3 bases and J by 6 bases, with 21 bases left in between. CDR3 length: 17 residues. Germline-derived CDR1 and CDR2 are SGHTA and FQGNSA. The CDR3 nucleotides read TGTGCCAGCAGCTTTTTTTCCGCGGGCGTCACCCCCAATGAGCAGTTCTTC. Amino acids: CASSFFSAGVTPNEQFF.

This clone appeared a few times. This chain uses TRBV15 with TRBJ1-3; 10 nucleotides match TRBD1. Germline V gives CDR1 LNHNV, CDR2 YYDKDF (reference sequence). After removal of 2 bases from V and 8 bases from J, the junction contained 15 bases not matched to a gene. This CDR3 region has 18 residues. The CDR3 is CATSRPIPGQGSGYTIYF. CDR3 nucleotides: TGTGCCACCAGCAGACCTATTCCGGGACAGGGGTCCGGATACACCATATATTTT.

The table lists this clone with a few counts. The V and J genes are TRBV5-1 and TRBJ1-1; 9 nucleotides match TRBD1. Germline CDR1 SGHRS, CDR2 YFSETQ. After removal of 3 bases from V and 6 bases from J, the junction contained 12 bases not matched to a gene. This CDR3 comprises 16 residues. The DNA for the CDR3 is TGCGCCAGCAGCTACAATCCGGGACAGGGCAAGGCTGAAGCTTTCTTT. This sequence encodes CASSYNPGQGKAEAFF.

The chain combines TRBV28 with TRBJ2-7; 7 bases match TRBD2. J was trimmed by 0 bases and V by 2 bases; bases with no gene match: 13. CDR3 length equals 18 residues. Per germline, CDR1 MDHEN and CDR2 SYDVKM. This CDR3 is CASSLNRWGGRVSYEQYF. DNA for the CDR3: TGTGCCAGCAGTTTAAATAGGTGGGGGGGGAGGGTCTCCTACGAGCAGTACTTC.

V usage is TRBV28 and J usage is TRBJ2-7, with TRBD1 as a possible D gene (6 bases). Looked up from germline, CDR1 is MDHEN and CDR2 is SYDVKM. The length of the CDR3 is 15 residues. V lost 4 bases and J 1 base, leaving 14 bases between the germline ends. The CDR3: CASSSTGSGSYEQYF. As DNA, the CDR3 is TGTGCCAGCAGTTCCACAGGGTCGGGGTCCTACGAGCAGTACTTC.

The chain recombines TRBV2 with TRBJ1-1, with 7 bases fitting TRBD1. In germline, CDR1 is SNHLY, CDR2 FYNNEI. The CDR3 runs 14 residues. The J segment lost 4 bases and the V segment lost 7 bases, leaving 9 bases of the junction unmatched. CDR3 amino acids: CASTIRAGGTEAFF. The CDR3 DNA sequence: TGTGCCAGCACCATACGGGCAGGGGGCACTGAAGCTTTCTTT. Full variable domain (remainder filled in from reference TRBV2 and TRBJ1-1): EPEVTQTPSHQVTQMGQEVILRCVPISNHLYFYWYRQILGQKVEFLVSFYNNEISEKSEIFDDQFSVERPDGSNFTLKIRSTKLEDSAMYFCASTIRAGGTEAFFGQGTRLTVV.

The V and J genes are TRBV5-4 and TRBJ2-1; the D is unclear. The CDR3 totals 12 residues. Germline V CDR1 and CDR2: SGHNT, YYREEE (reference sequence). V lost 2 bases, J lost 5 bases, and 5 bases lay in between. The DNA for the CDR3 is TGTGCCAGCAGCTTCCAGAACAATGAGCAGTTCTTC. Protein: CASSFQNNEQFF.

The rearrangement uses TRBV10-3 and TRBJ1-3, with D uncertain. There are 12 residues in the CDR3. The ends were cut back, 7 bases at V and 5 bases at J, with 9 bases in the middle. From germline, CDR1 is ENHRY and CDR2 SYGVKD. The CDR3 spells CAITNSRNTIYF. The CDR3 nucleotides read TGTGCCATCACGAACAGCCGAAACACCATATATTTT.

There are a few counts of this clone. V usage is TRBV2 and J usage is TRBJ2-5; D not certain. This CDR3 has 14 residues. CDR1 and CDR2 (germline): SNHLY, FYNNEI. Trimming shortened V by 7 bases and J by 5 bases, and 17 bases separated the two germline ends. CDR3 protein: CASTRSRIIETQYF. The CDR3 nucleotides are TGTGCCAGCACCCGTTCTAGAATCATCGAGACCCAGTACTTC.

The gene calls are TRBV27 and TRBJ2-1; 10 positions match TRBD2. The CDR3 covers 15 residues. Germline lookup yields CDR1 MNHEY and CDR2 SMNVEV (reference sequence). The V gene end was trimmed by 5 bases and the J gene end by 5 bases; junction bases not matched to a gene: 6. As DNA, the CDR3 is TGTGCCAGCAGTCTTTGGACTAGCGGTAACAATGAGCAGTTCTTC. It is translated as CASSLWTSGNNEQFF.

This clone has just a few counts. V and J are TRBV6-1 and TRBJ2-5; 9 positions agree with TRBD2. The CDR3 loop spans 16 amino acids. The J segment lost 4 bases and the V segment lost 4 bases, leaving 10 bases of the junction unmatched. The germline V gene encodes CDR1 MNHNS and CDR2 SASEGT. In nucleotides, the CDR3 is TGTGCCAGCAGTGCCCCTGTAGCGGGGGTAGTAGAGACCCAGTACTTC. It is translated as CASSAPVAGVVETQYF.

The rearrangement links TRBV4-1 to TRBJ2-7; 13 positions agree with TRBD2. The CDR3 has 16 residues. Germline loops: CDR1 MGHRA, CDR2 YSYEKL. The V segment lost 6 bases and the J segment 7 bases; nucleotides outside the gene matches: 12. For the CDR3, the DNA is TGCGCCAGCAGTCCGGGACTAGCGGGGTTCCTCTTGGAGCAGTACTTC. It specifies CASSPGLAGFLLEQYF.

This sequence joins TRBV14 and TRBJ1-1, with D possibly being TRBD1 (5 bases). The CDR3 sequence is 14 residues long. Trimming shortened V by 1 base and J by 2 bases, and 8 bases separated the two germline ends. Germline values: CDR1 SGHDN, CDR2 FVKESK. The CDR3 is CASSQVDRNTEAFF. The DNA for the CDR3 is TGTGCCAGCAGCCAAGTCGACAGAAACACTGAAGCTTTCTTT. Filled out from reference TRBV14 and TRBJ1-1, the complete variable domain reads EAGVTQFPSHSVIEKGQTVTLRCDPISGHDNLYWYRRVMGKEIKFLLHFVKESKQDESGMPNNRFLAERTGGTYSTLKVQPAELEDSGVYFCASSQVDRNTEAFFGQGTRLTVV.

The chain joins TRBV15 to TRBJ2-5, with D uncertain. CDR1 is LNHNV, CDR2 YYDKDF, per germline (reference sequence). V was shortened by 4 bases and J by 4 bases, with 7 bases between the two germline ends. This CDR3 spans 12 amino acids. CDR3 bases: TGTGCCACCAGCATCTCGTTAGAGACCCAGTACTTC. Protein product: CATSISLETQYF.

V gene TRBV9 combines with J gene TRBJ1-5, with TRBD1 identical over 7 bases. CDR1 and CDR2 from the germline V gene are SGDLS and YYNGEE. The trim removed 0 bases at V and 4 bases at J, leaving 4 bases unmatched. The CDR3 covers 15 residues. CDR3 in amino acids: CASSVEGQRNQPQHF. The CDR3 DNA is TGTGCCAGCAGCGTAGAGGGACAGAGAAATCAGCCCCAGCATTTT.

The rearrangement links TRBV2 to TRBJ2-7; no firm D call. The V end lost 6 bases, the J end lost 4 bases, and 4 bases lay between the germline ends. Germline lookup yields CDR1 SNHLY and CDR2 FYNNEI. The CDR3 is made up of 10 amino acids. The CDR3 region is CASSGYEQYF. The CDR3 nucleotides are TGTGCCAGCAGCGGTTACGAGCAGTACTTC.

This chain links TRBV5-1 with TRBJ2-2, with TRBD1 identical over 10 bases. The CDR3 runs to 14 residues. Germline lookup yields CDR1 SGHRS and CDR2 YFSETQ. J lost 6 bases, V lost 3 bases, and 2 bases had no gene match. The CDR3 nucleotides read TGCGCCAGCAGCTCCGGACAGGGGGCCGGGGAGCTGTTTTTT. Protein product: CASSSGQGAGELFF.